This TCR beta chain stems from a study of CD8+CD57+ T cells in acquired aplastic anemia. Study-level information: The sorted CD4+ and CD8+ cells yielded an average about 3.3 ug of DNA.

Sequenced patients had shown CD8+CD57+ cell expansion by flow cytometry. No therapy had been given to the patients at the time of blood sampling. The sample holds one count of this clonotype. Its antigen is unknown. Using genomic DNA as the template, TCR beta VDJ and CDR3 profiling was carried out. TCRdb called the reads again in MiXCR, with one record for every CDR3 protein. In the table there are approximately 160,000 distinct CDR3 sequences, over 40% of which are singletons. CDR1 is KGHSH and CDR2 is LQKENI in the germline V gene. V lost 0 bases to trimming and J lost 6 bases, with 8 bases between them. CDR3 size: 13 residues. General study points: The number of CD8+ CDR3 sequences shared by patients and controls was 25 to 35.

The TCR was taken from a human donor with aplastic anemia. Material for sequencing was sorted CD4+, CD8+, or CD8+CD57+ T cells (not recorded which) from PBMCs. The rearrangement joins TRBV18 to TRBJ1-2; D uncertain. Here the CDR3 DNA reads TGTGCCAGCTCACCACCGGGAGGCGATGGCTACACCTTC. Its translation is CASSPPGGDGYTF.